A selection of T cell receptor beta chains follows, all from one sample in a study of shared clonotypes between healthy human individuals. Profiled with immunoSEQ multiplex PCR; TCRdb holds only in-frame clones, not every one. The sample shows 450,000 to 500,000 clones, around 80% of them seen only once. Sequenced sample: PBMCs. The receptors were gathered from a woman in her forties in good health. Some clones in this sample may be carry-over from other donors' samples. Each CDR3 is given with its conserved first and last residue. The D gene is left open where the match is weak. Expanded clones are given a class, and other clones once, few, many or no size at all.

.	TRBV30	TRBJ2-7	.	CASTTYAPTYEQYF	TGTGCCTCGACGACTTACGCGCCAACCTACGAGCAGTACTTC
.	TRBV18	TRBJ2-3	.	CASSPGLSTDTQYF	TGTGCCAGCTCACCGGGACTGAGCACAGATACGCAGTATTTT
once	TRBV6-4	TRBJ2-1	.	CASSDSNNEQFF	TGTGCCAGCAGTGACTCGAATAATGAGCAGTTCTTC
few	TRBV7-8	TRBJ2-1	TRBD2	CASSATSAYNEQFF	TGTGCCAGCAGCGCCACTAGCGCCTACAATGAGCAGTTCTTC
.	TRBV5-1	TRBJ2-7	.	CASSPGHNAYEQYF	TGCGCCAGCAGTCCGGGACATAACGCCTACGAGCAGTACTTC
.	TRBV11-3	TRBJ2-1	TRBD2	CASSLEGTSGAHNEQFF	TGTGCCAGCAGCTTAGAGGGGACTAGCGGGGCTCACAATGAGCAGTTCTTC
once	TRBV9	TRBJ2-7	.	CASSVAPWHEQYF	TGTGCCAGCAGCGTAGCCCCATGGCACGAGCAGTACTTC
.	TRBV25-1	TRBJ1-2	TRBD1	CASSEGGYRGKGYGYTF	TGTGCCAGCAGTGAGGGGGGTTACAGGGGGAAAGGCTATGGCTACACCTTC
few	TRBV7-6	TRBJ1-1	TRBD1	CASIPTGMNTEAFF	TGTGCCAGCATTCCGACAGGGATGAACACTGAAGCTTTCTTT
.	TRBV7-3	TRBJ2-2	TRBD1	CASSPMNTGAPTGELFF	TGTGCCAGCAGCCCTATGAATACAGGGGCTCCCACCGGGGAGCTGTTTTTT
.	TRBV5-1	TRBJ2-3	TRBD1	CASSQGQGSTDTQYF	TGCGCCAGCAGCCAGGGACAGGGGAGCACAGATACGCAGTATTTT
once	TRBV15	TRBJ2-5	TRBD2	CATSSGGLAGWETQYF	TGTGCCACCAGCAGTGGGGGACTAGCGGGATGGGAGACCCAGTACTTC